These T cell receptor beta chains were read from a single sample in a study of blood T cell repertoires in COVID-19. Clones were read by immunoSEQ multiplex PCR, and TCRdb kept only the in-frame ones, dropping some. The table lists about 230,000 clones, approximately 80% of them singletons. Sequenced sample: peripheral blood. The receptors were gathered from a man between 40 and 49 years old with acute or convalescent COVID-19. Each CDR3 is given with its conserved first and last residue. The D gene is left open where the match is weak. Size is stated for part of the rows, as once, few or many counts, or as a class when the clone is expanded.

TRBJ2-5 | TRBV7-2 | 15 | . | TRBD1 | CASSLGGQGVETQYF | TGTGCCAGCAGCTTAGGGGGACAGGGGGTCGAGACCCAGTACTTC
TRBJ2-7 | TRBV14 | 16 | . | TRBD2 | CASSQVRTGGSYEQYF | TGTGCCAGCAGCCAAGTACGAACGGGAGGCTCCTACGAGCAGTACTTC
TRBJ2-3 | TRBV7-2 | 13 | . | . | CASSGSPPDTQYF | TGTGCCAGCTCGGGGAGCCCCCCAGATACGCAGTATTTT
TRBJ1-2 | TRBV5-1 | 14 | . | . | CASSPRGEGYGYTF | TGCGCCAGCAGCCCGCGAGGAGAGGGATATGGCTACACCTTC
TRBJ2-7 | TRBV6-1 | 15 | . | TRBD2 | CASSEAWGGSYEQYF | TGTGCCAGCAGTGAAGCTTGGGGGGGGAGCTACGAGCAGTACTTC
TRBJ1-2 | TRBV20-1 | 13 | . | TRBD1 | CSASPRGWDGYTF | TGCAGTGCTAGTCCCAGGGGGTGGGATGGCTACACCTTC
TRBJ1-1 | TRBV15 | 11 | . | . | CATGEGTEAFF | TGTGCCACGGGGGAGGGAACTGAAGCTTTCTTT
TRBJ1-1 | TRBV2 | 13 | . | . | CASREQLNTEAFF | TGTGCCAGCAGAGAACAGTTGAACACTGAAGCTTTCTTT
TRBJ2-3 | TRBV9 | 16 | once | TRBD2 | CASSVGLAENTDTQYF | TGTGCCAGCAGCGTAGGACTAGCGGAGAACACAGATACGCAGTATTTT
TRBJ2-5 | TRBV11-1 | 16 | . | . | CASSLAGLGPQETQYF | TGTGCCAGCAGCTTAGCGGGTCTGGGGCCCCAAGAGACCCAGTACTTC
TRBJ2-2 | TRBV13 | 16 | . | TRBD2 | CASSLMGLGNTGELFF | TGTGCCAGCAGCTTAATGGGACTAGGGAACACCGGGGAGCTGTTTTTT